Shown below are 6 T cell receptor beta chains from a single sample sequenced in a study of blood T cells in healthy people across ages (dated by TCRdb to the mid-2010s). Library generation was performed with 5' RACE. The sequencing machine was an Illumina HiSeq 2500. The second PCR ran for about 7 to 11 cycles and used a J-beta primer mix along with a sample-barcoded 5' primer. TCRdb redid the processing of the public reads, applying fastp at Q25 and MiXCR, and retained in-frame beta chains. Rows matching on CDR3 protein sequence are summarized as one entry with the most common DNA and genes. Across this sample there are about 1.7 million distinct CDR3 sequences, with 28% seen only once. Of the sample, roughly 8% falls within the top ten clones. The material sequenced was blood. These receptors came from a woman under 40 in good health.

The chain employs TRBV30 and TRBJ2-5, with D possibly TRBD1 on 5 matching bases. Trimming stripped 1 base from V and 4 bases from J, with 10 bases between. Germline assignment: CDR1 GTSNPN and CDR2 SVGIG (reference sequence). The CDR3 contains 13 residues. The CDR3, as DNA: TGTGCCTGGAGTGCAGGGATAAGAGAGACCCAGTACTTC. Encoded protein: CAWSAGIRETQYF. The full variable domain, with the rest looked up from reference TRBV30 and TRBJ2-5, is SQTIHQWPATLVQPVGSPLSLECTVEGTSNPNLYWYRQAAGRGLQLLFYSVGIGQISSEVPQNLSASRPQDRQFILSSKKLLLSDSGFYLCAWSAGIRETQYFGPGTRLLVL.

The chain combines TRBV20-1 with TRBJ2-3; D may be TRBD2 (5 bases). The CDR3 spans 16 residues. Germline CDR1 and CDR2: DFQATT and SNEGSKA (reference sequence). V was pared by 0 bases and J by 2 bases, with 15 bases between. The CDR3 DNA is TGCAGTGCTAGAGATTTTGTAGCGACGAACACAGATACGCAGTATTTT. As protein: CSARDFVATNTDTQYF.

The chain joins TRBV2 to TRBJ2-7; weak D call: TRBD1 (6 bases). The CDR3 contains 14 residues. Per germline, CDR1 SNHLY and CDR2 FYNNEI. Deletions cut 6 bases from V and 11 bases from J, with 23 bases between. Here the CDR3 reads CASSQNRDSETKYF. CDR3 bases: TGTGCCAGCAGCCAAAACAGGGATTCGGAGACCAAGTACTTC. The full variable domain, in which reference TRBV2 and TRBJ2-7 provide the parts outside the CDR3, is EPEVTQTPSHQVTQMGQEVILRCVPISNHLYFYWYRQILGQKVEFLVSFYNNEISEKSEIFDDQFSVERPDGSNFTLKIRSTKLEDSAMYFCASSQNRDSETKYFGPGTRLTVT.

The chain joins TRBV7-9 to TRBJ2-3; 15 bases are a match to TRBD2. The junction had 12 bases not matched to a gene; V was cut back by 4 bases and J by 1 base. Germline V gene data show CDR1 as SEHNR and CDR2 as FQNEAQ (reference sequence). The CDR3 is 20 amino acids. As DNA, the CDR3 is TGTGCCAGCAGCTCGCCGGGACTAGCGGGGGGACGGAATCGCACAGATACGCAGTATTTT. Its protein product is CASSSPGLAGGRNRTDTQYF. Full variable domain (outside the CDR3, taken from reference TRBV7-9 and TRBJ2-3): DTGVSQNPRHKITKRGQNVTFRCDPISEHNRLYWYRQTLGQGPEFLTYFQNEAQLEKSRLLSDRFSAERPKGSFSTLEIQRTEQGDSAMYLCASSSPGLAGGRNRTDTQYFGPGTRLTVL.

This clonotype has a count of ten or more. The chain carries TRBV13 and TRBJ2-3; tentatively, D is TRBD2 (6 bases). Germline V gene lookup returns CDR1 PRHDT and CDR2 FYEKMQ (reference sequence). The CDR3 runs 14 residues. V lost 2 bases and J 6 bases, leaving 12 bases between the germline ends. The CDR3 coding sequence is TGTGCCAGCAGCTTAACGGCTAGCGTGGATACGCAGTATTTT. It is translated as CASSLTASVDTQYF.

This clonotype was detected only a few times. The V call is TRBV7-2, the J call TRBJ2-3, with D unclear. Germline CDR1 and CDR2: SGHTA and FQGNSA. CDR3 size: 13 residues. V was clipped by 5 bases and J by 6 bases, with 12 bases between them. CDR3: CASSPWREDTQYF. CDR3 sequence (DNA): TGTGCCAGCAGCCCGTGGCGTGAGGATACGCAGTATTTT.